This passage covers 14 T cell receptor beta chains from one sample sequenced in a study of control samples from healthy donors and cancer patients. Clones were sequenced by immunoSEQ multiplex PCR, and TCRdb holds only the in-frame ones, with some missing. The sample lists fewer than 200,000 clones, 90% occurring once. The sample taken for sequencing was blood. The receptors come from a woman between 50 and 59 years old in good health.

The genes are TRBV23-1 and TRBJ1-5; 10 bases line up with TRBD1. TRBV23-1 is annotated as an ORF whose role is uncertain. Losses at the gene ends were 6 bases for V and 3 bases for J; bases not matched to a gene: 20. The CDR3 covers 20 residues. DNA of the CDR3: TGCGCCAGCAGGACACACCGGGACAGGGGTCTAGGCTCGAACAATCAGCCCCAGCATTTT. Its protein is CASRTHRDRGLGSNNQPQHF.

V usage is TRBV5-1 and J usage is TRBJ2-5; 8 bases agree with TRBD2. CDR3 length: 15 residues. V shed 4 bases and J 9 bases; nucleotides not matched to a gene: 14. Germline V gene lookup returns CDR1 SGHRS and CDR2 YFSETQ. CDR3 DNA: TGCGCCAGCAGCGTATCAGCGGGAGCCGAGGGTGCCCAGTACTTC. Translated: CASSVSAGAEGAQYF.

This clone occurred once. This chain uses TRBV5-1 with TRBJ1-3; no definite D call. V gave up 0 bases and J gave up 3 bases, with 7 bases separating them. This CDR3 has 14 amino acids. Germline CDR1 is SGHRS and CDR2 is YFSETQ. The CDR3 loop is CASSLGGNGNTIYF. CDR3 coding DNA: TGCGCCAGCAGCTTGGGGGGAAATGGAAACACCATATATTTT.

The chain joins TRBV4-3 to TRBJ1-6; D uncertain. Germline CDR1 LGHNA, CDR2 YSLEER. Between the trimmed V and J ends, which lost 0 bases and 11 bases, there was a span of 11 bases. There are 14 residues in the CDR3. CDR3 in DNA: TGCGCCAGCAGCCAAGAGCTAGTCCAGCCACCCCTCCACTTT. It encodes CASSQELVQPPLHF.

J is TRBJ1-2 and V is TRBV27; 7 nucleotides agree with TRBD1. V was clipped by 4 bases and J by 3 bases; unmatched bases: 8. Per the germline V gene, CDR1 is MNHEY and CDR2 is SMNVEV (reference sequence). The CDR3 runs to 15 residues. The CDR3 DNA reads as TGTGCCAGCAGTTCCCGGACAGGTTATGACTATGGCTACACCTTC. The encoded protein is CASSSRTGYDYGYTF.

J is TRBJ2-7 and V is TRBV7-9; 8 bases are a match to TRBD1. This CDR3 is built from 14 residues. CDR1 SEHNR and CDR2 FQNEAQ come from the germline V gene (reference sequence). V shed 3 bases and J 6 bases; nucleotides not matched to a gene: 7. The CDR3 region has the DNA TGTGCCAGCAGCTTGGACAGGGAGATTGGCGAGCAGTACTTC. This sequence encodes CASSLDREIGEQYF.

This chain links TRBV3-1 (or the pseudogene TRBV3-2) with TRBJ1-4, with a weak D call TRBD1 (5 bases). The V end was cut by 4 bases, the J end by 8 bases, with 17 bases between. The CDR3 has 15 residues. Germline-derived CDR1 and CDR2 are LGHDT and YNNKEL (reference sequence). The CDR3 DNA sequence: TGTGCCAGCAGCCTCCCCCAGGGCCTTGGGGAAAAACTGTTTTTT. Translating gives CASSLPQGLGEKLFF.

This clone was seen a handful of times. This CDR3 reads CATKRGGTEAFF. The CDR3 DNA reads as TGCGCCACCAAGCGAGGGGGGACTGAAGCTTTCTTT. The chain links TRBV4-1 to TRBJ1-1; TRBD1 might be the D (6 bases). From germline, CDR1 is MGHRA and CDR2 YSYEKL. Trimming took 10 bases from V and 5 from J, leaving 14 bases between them. The length of the CDR3 is 12 residues.

This clone was counted once. V and J are TRBV6-5 and TRBJ2-1; D is undetermined. Germline V gene lookup returns CDR1 MNHEY and CDR2 SVGAGI. This CDR3 is built from 12 residues. Trimming cost V 0 bases and J 10 bases, with 7 bases left between them. The CDR3: CASSYSDGEQFF. DNA of the CDR3: TGTGCCAGCAGTTACTCGGACGGCGAGCAGTTCTTC.

This chain joins TRBV18 and TRBJ1-1; 8 positions match TRBD1. V gave up 4 bases and J gave up 5 bases; unmatched junction bases: 3. The CDR3 is 13 residues long. Germline V gene sequence: CDR1 KGHSH, CDR2 LQKENI. DNA for the CDR3: TGTGCCAGCTCACGACAGGGGCGGACTGAAGCTTTCTTT. This sequence encodes CASSRQGRTEAFF.

This clone was seen a handful of times. The rearrangement links TRBV20-1 to TRBJ1-5, with D unclear. The CDR3 spans 13 residues. Germline V gives CDR1 DFQATT, CDR2 SNEGSKA (reference sequence). Trimming removed 3 bases from V and 6 bases from J, with 12 bases in between. The CDR3 here is CSASGGPGQPQHF. In DNA form, the CDR3 reads TGCAGTGCTAGTGGAGGGCCAGGTCAGCCCCAGCATTTT.

The chain couples TRBV11-2 to TRBJ2-7; D might be TRBD1 (5 bases). V lost 3 bases to trimming and J lost 4 bases, with 7 bases between them. The CDR3 sequence is 12 residues long. CDR1 and CDR2 from the germline V gene are SGHAT and FQNNGV. This CDR3 reads CASSFQGYEQYF. DNA for the CDR3: TGTGCCAGCAGCTTTCAGGGTTACGAGCAGTACTTC.

This chain uses TRBV5-4 with TRBJ2-7, with 10 bases fitting TRBD1. V dropped 3 bases and J dropped 0; count of bases not matched to a gene: 18. CDR1 SGHNT and CDR2 YYREEE come from the germline V gene (reference sequence). CDR3 size: 20 residues. The DNA of the CDR3 is TGTGCCAGCAGCTCCCGGGACAGGGGACCAGCGGGTCCTAGCTCCTACGAGCAGTACTTC. It yields the protein CASSSRDRGPAGPSSYEQYF.

The chain recombines TRBV30 with TRBJ1-3; the D is unclear. Trimming removed 7 bases at V and 0 bases at J, with 10 bases between. The CDR3 has 13 amino acids. From germline, CDR1 is GTSNPN and CDR2 SVGIG (reference sequence). The CDR3 sequence: CASPLLSGNTIYF. In DNA form, the CDR3 reads TGTGCCTCCCCTTTACTCTCTGGAAACACCATATATTTT.